Listed below are T cell receptor beta chains from one sample, sequenced in a study of low-dose radiotherapy and immunotherapy resistance in tumors. TCRdb reprocessed the reads with MiXCR, giving one entry per CDR3 protein. Of 65,000 to 90,000 distinct CDR3 sequences listed, approximately 20% are singletons. This specimen consisted of PBMCs, obtained before treatment. These TCRs come from a male donor with prostate cancer. Each CDR3 is given with its conserved first and last residue. Each record gives: V gene, J gene, clone size, D gene, CDR3 protein, CDR3 DNA. D genes are given only for firm matches. Clone sizes are given selectively: once, few, many, or a class where the clone is expanded.

V: TRBV6-2/TRBV6-3
J: TRBJ2-1
size: many
D: .
CDR3: CASSLTVTQTTREQFF
DNA: TGTGCCAGCAGTTTAACGGTGACTCAAACGACGCGTGAGCAGTTCTTC

V: TRBV28
J: TRBJ2-3
size: medium-sized
D: .
CDR3: CASLHGAGTNTQYF
DNA: TGTGCCAGCCTTCACGGGGCAGGGACAAATACGCAGTATTTT

V: TRBV7-9
J: TRBJ2-3
size: many
D: .
CDR3: CASSFQGPSTDTQYF
DNA: TGTGCCAGCAGCTTTCAGGGGCCTAGCACAGATACGCAGTATTTT

V: TRBV18
J: TRBJ2-2
size: many
D: .
CDR3: CASSPPGLPAGRTGELFF
DNA: TGTGCCAGCTCACCACCGGGATTGCCTGCAGGGCGCACCGGGGAGCTGTTTTTT

V: TRBV28
J: TRBJ1-1
size: many
D: .
CDR3: CASRGKNRVNTEAFF
DNA: TGTGCCAGCAGGGGGAAAAACAGGGTGAACACTGAAGCTTTCTTT

V: TRBV19
J: TRBJ2-7
size: many
D: .
CDR3: CASSIRKGRETYEQYF
DNA: TGTGCCAGTAGTATAAGAAAAGGGCGGGAAACCTACGAGCAGTACTTC

V: TRBV6-5
J: TRBJ1-5
size: many
D: TRBD1
CDR3: CASSNRDRDPQHF
DNA: TGTGCCAGCAGTAACCGGGACAGGGACCCCCAGCATTTT

V: TRBV6-2/TRBV6-3
J: TRBJ1-5
size: .
D: .
CDR3: CASSSKGSNQPQHF
DNA: TGTGCCAGCAGTTCAAAGGGGAGCAATCAGCCCCAGCATTTT

V: TRBV2
J: TRBJ2-5
size: .
D: TRBD2
CDR3: CAGTSGGEETQYF
DNA: TGTGCCGGGACTAGCGGGGGGGAAGAGACCCAGTACTTC

V: TRBV11-1
J: TRBJ2-7
size: many
D: TRBD2
CDR3: CASSLGDYTYEQYF
DNA: TGTGCCAGCAGCTTGGGGGACTACACCTACGAGCAGTACTTC

V: TRBV19
J: TRBJ2-1
size: many
D: TRBD2
CDR3: CASSMSASGGNNEQFF
DNA: TGTGCCAGTAGTATGTCGGCTAGCGGGGGGAACAATGAGCAGTTCTTC

V: TRBV6-5
J: TRBJ1-2
size: .
D: .
CDR3: CASRNPVSYGYTF
DNA: TGTGCCAGCAGGAACCCCGTTTCCTATGGCTACACCTTC

V: TRBV25-1
J: TRBJ2-7
size: many
D: .
CDR3: CASSESLPKGQSSYEQYF
DNA: TGTGCCAGCAGTGAATCCCTCCCCAAAGGACAGAGCTCCTACGAGCAGTACTTC

V: TRBV20-1
J: TRBJ1-6
size: many
D: .
CDR3: CSARTQGSDGSPLHF
DNA: TGCAGTGCTAGAACCCAAGGCAGCGATGGGTCACCCCTCCACTTT

V: TRBV2
J: TRBJ2-2
size: many
D: .
CDR3: CASSPRGELFF
DNA: TGTGCCAGCAGCCCTCGCGGGGAGCTGTTTTTT

V: TRBV1
J: TRBJ1-1
size: many
D: .
CDR3: CTSSQVGAEAFF
DNA: TGCACCAGCAGCCAAGTGGGGGCTGAAGCTTTCTTT

V: TRBV20-1
J: TRBJ2-7
size: many
D: TRBD2
CDR3: CSASRLAGAYEQYF
DNA: TGCAGTGCTAGTAGACTAGCGGGGGCCTACGAGCAGTACTTC

V: TRBV5-1
J: TRBJ2-7
size: many
D: .
CDR3: CASSLGVDSSYEQYF
DNA: TGCGCCAGCAGCTTGGGTGTGGACAGCTCCTACGAGCAGTACTTC

V: TRBV20-1
J: TRBJ2-5
size: many
D: TRBD1
CDR3: CSASSDRVILAETQYF
DNA: TGCAGTGCTAGTTCCGACAGGGTAATATTAGCAGAGACCCAGTACTTC

V: TRBV9
J: TRBJ2-4
size: .
D: TRBD2
CDR3: CASSGTGGGDIQYF
DNA: TGTGCCAGCAGCGGGACTGGGGGGGGGGACATTCAGTACTTC

V: TRBV29-1
J: TRBJ2-5
size: many
D: .
CDR3: CSGQFGTQYF
DNA: TGCAGCGGTCAATTCGGGACCCAGTACTTC

V: TRBV7-8
J: TRBJ1-5
size: many
D: .
CDR3: CASSLQAQPQHF
DNA: TGTGCCAGCAGCTTACAGGCTCAGCCCCAGCATTTT

V: TRBV4-3
J: TRBJ2-3
size: many
D: TRBD1
CDR3: CASSLYTGARTDTQYF
DNA: TGCGCCAGCAGCCTTTACACAGGGGCCCGCACAGATACGCAGTATTTT

V: TRBV5-4
J: TRBJ2-5
size: many
D: TRBD2
CDR3: CASSRIAGGQETQYF
DNA: TGTGCCAGCAGCCGCATAGCGGGGGGGCAAGAGACCCAGTACTTC

V: TRBV7-3
J: TRBJ2-2
size: .
D: .
CDR3: CASSFSGAVARELFFF
DNA: .

V: TRBV6-1
J: TRBJ2-2
size: many
D: .
CDR3: CASSESRAYTGELFF
DNA: TGTGCCAGCAGTGAATCCAGGGCGTACACCGGGGAGCTGTTTTTT

V: TRBV30
J: TRBJ2-7
size: many
D: TRBD2
CDR3: CAWSVAGVSEQYF
DNA: TGTGCCTGGAGTGTAGCGGGAGTATCCGAGCAGTACTTC

V: TRBV15
J: TRBJ1-2
size: many
D: TRBD1
CDR3: CATSRDHPGQRFLEFYGYTF
DNA: TGTGCCACCAGCAGAGACCACCCGGGACAGAGGTTTTTGGAGTTCTATGGCTACACCTTC

V: TRBV14
J: TRBJ2-3
size: medium-sized
D: .
CDR3: CASSQVLGGTDTQYF
DNA: TGTGCCAGCAGCCAAGTCTTAGGTGGCACAGATACGCAGTATTTT

V: TRBV28
J: TRBJ1-4
size: many
D: TRBD1
CDR3: CASSLDRGREKLFF
DNA: TGTGCCAGCAGCTTGGACAGGGGGCGCGAAAAACTGTTTTTT